Here is one TCR beta chain with its context. In the authors' methods: Nucleated cell number was recorded as an estimate derived from reference gene primer amplification. TCRdb's table, derived via immunoSEQ multiplex PCR, lists solely in-frame clones and lacks some. That table supplies the V and J calls and clone size; D and trimming were determined from the DNA. The sample carries 120,000 to 150,000 clones, around 89% recorded once. The data stem from a study of blood T cell repertoires in COVID-19. Study as a whole: There were acute and convalescent COVID-19 samples, and they came from the United States, Italy and Spain. Sample material is recorded as cDNA or gDNA derived from T cells, B-cell-depleted T cells, or PBMCs.

With V trimmed by 2 bases and J by 1 base, 8 bases remained unmatched. This CDR3 comprises 17 residues. Looked up from germline, CDR1 is LGHNT and CDR2 is FRNRAP. The sequencing sample was made of peripheral blood. This rearrangement joins TRBV12-5 to TRBJ2-1, with 7 bases that match TRBD2. This sequence originates from a human donor in a cohort sampled during active COVID-19. This CDR3 reads CASGLTPQGLSYNEQFF. The CDR3 nucleotides are TGTGCTAGTGGTTTGACCCCCCAGGGACTATCCTACAATGAGCAGTTCTTC.